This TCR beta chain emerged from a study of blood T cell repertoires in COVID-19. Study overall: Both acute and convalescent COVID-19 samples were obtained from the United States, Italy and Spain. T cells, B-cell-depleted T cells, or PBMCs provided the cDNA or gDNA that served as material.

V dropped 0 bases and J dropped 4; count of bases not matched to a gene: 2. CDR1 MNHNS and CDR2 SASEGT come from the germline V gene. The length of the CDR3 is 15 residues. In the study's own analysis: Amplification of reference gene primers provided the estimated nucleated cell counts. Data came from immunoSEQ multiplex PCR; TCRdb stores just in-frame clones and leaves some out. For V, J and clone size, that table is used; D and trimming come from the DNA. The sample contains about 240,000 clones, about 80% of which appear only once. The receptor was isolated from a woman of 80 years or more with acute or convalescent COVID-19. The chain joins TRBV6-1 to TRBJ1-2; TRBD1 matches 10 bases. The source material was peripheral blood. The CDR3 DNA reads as TGTGCCAGCAGTGAAGCCGGGACAGGGGTCTATGGCTACACCTTC. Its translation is CASSEAGTGVYGYTF.